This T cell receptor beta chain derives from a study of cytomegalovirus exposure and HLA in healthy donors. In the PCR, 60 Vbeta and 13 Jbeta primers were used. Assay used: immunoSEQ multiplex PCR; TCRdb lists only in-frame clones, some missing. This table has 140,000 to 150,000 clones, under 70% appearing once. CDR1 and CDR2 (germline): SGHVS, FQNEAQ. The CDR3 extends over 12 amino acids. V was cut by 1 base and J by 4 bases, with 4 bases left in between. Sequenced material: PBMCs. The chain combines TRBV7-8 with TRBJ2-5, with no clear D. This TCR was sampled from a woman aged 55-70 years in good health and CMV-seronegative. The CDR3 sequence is CASSLVLETQYF. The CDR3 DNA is TGTGCCAGCAGCTTAGTCCTAGAGACCCAGTACTTC.